One sample yielded the 10 T cell receptor beta chains listed below, sequenced in a study of blood T cell repertoires in COVID-19. Generated by immunoSEQ multiplex PCR, the TCRdb table keeps only in-frame clones and is missing some. The profile shows more than 250,000 clones, about 85% of them singletons. The sequenced sample was PBMCs or T cells enriched from blood (not recorded which). Receptors were obtained from a woman aged 25 to 39 who had recovered from COVID-19.

The rearrangement uses TRBV23-1 and TRBJ2-7, with 8 bases that match TRBD1. TRBV23-1 is an ORF, and what it does is uncertain. V lost 3 bases to trimming and J lost 2 bases; unmatched junction nucleotides: 12. The CDR3 covers 17 residues. As DNA, the CDR3 is TGCGCCAGCAGTCACCAAGAACCGGGACAGGAGGCCTACGAGCAGTACTTC. Protein product: CASSHQEPGQEAYEQYF.

The gene calls are TRBV6-1 and TRBJ1-5; D may be TRBD1 (5 bases). V lost 3 bases, J lost 4 bases, and 10 bases lay in between. The CDR3 is 14 amino acids. In germline, CDR1 is MNHNS, CDR2 SASEGT. CDR3 DNA sequence: TGTGCCAGCAGTGACGGGCCAGGGAATCAGCCCCAGCATTTT. Residues: CASSDGPGNQPQHF.

In nucleotides, the CDR3 is TGTGCCAGCAGTTATGGCGGTCCCTATGGCTACACCTTC. It yields the protein CASSYGGPYGYTF. The chain is built from TRBV6-5 and TRBJ1-2, with D unclear. This CDR3 is 13 amino acids long. The V gene lost 3 bases and the J gene lost 4 bases, with 9 bases spanning the gap. CDR1 and CDR2 (germline): MNHEY, SVGAGI.

The chain combines TRBV5-4 with TRBJ2-2; D remains unclear. The length of the CDR3 is 14 residues. Germline V lookup: CDR1 SGHNT, CDR2 YYREEE (reference sequence). Trimming took 2 bases from V and 1 from J, leaving 6 bases between them. In nucleotides, the CDR3 is TGTGCCAGCAGCTTTAATAAGAACACCGGGGAGCTGTTTTTT. Its translation: CASSFNKNTGELFF.

The chain has TRBV10-3 and TRBJ2-2, with D perhaps TRBD2 (5 bases). CDR1 and CDR2 from the germline V gene are ENHRY and SYGVKD. The CDR3 has 13 amino acids. V lost 2 bases, J lost 7 bases, and 8 bases lay in between. CDR3 amino acids: CAISEQEVGELFF. CDR3 in DNA: TGTGCCATCAGTGAGCAGGAGGTCGGGGAGCTGTTTTTT.

V and J are TRBV4-3 and TRBJ2-6; D is unclear. Trimming cost V 4 bases and J 0 bases, with 10 bases left between them. CDR3 size: 16 residues. Germline CDR1 LGHNA, CDR2 YSLEER. The CDR3 region has the DNA TGCGCCAGCAGCCCTGAGCCGAGCTCTGGGGCCAACGTCCTGACTTTC. It is translated as CASSPEPSSGANVLTF.

This clone was seen a handful of times. The rearrangement uses TRBV20-1 and TRBJ2-1; D gene uncertain. Germline values: CDR1 DFQATT, CDR2 SNEGSKA (reference sequence). The V and J ends lost 3 bases and 5 bases respectively, with 5 bases between them. This CDR3 comprises 11 residues. CDR3 sequence: CSASGDNEQFF. CDR3 DNA: TGCAGTGCTAGCGGAGACAATGAGCAGTTCTTC.

This clone came up a few times. V is TRBV5-5 and J is TRBJ2-1, with TRBD2 matching over 9 bases. Germline V gives CDR1 SGHKS, CDR2 YYEKEE (reference sequence). CDR3 size: 14 residues. V shed 4 bases and J 7 bases; nucleotides not matched to a gene: 6. CDR3: CASSPSGGRNEQFF. DNA of the CDR3: TGTGCCAGCAGCCCCAGCGGGGGGAGGAATGAGCAGTTCTTC.

The CDR3 sequence: CASSQERLAGGPGSTDTQYF. The CDR3 bases are TGTGCCAGCAGCCAGGAGCGGCTAGCGGGGGGGCCTGGGAGCACAGATACGCAGTATTTT. V gene TRBV3-1 (or the pseudogene TRBV3-2) combines with J gene TRBJ2-3, with TRBD2 matching 12 bases. The V segment lost 3 bases and the J segment 0 bases; nucleotides outside the gene matches: 13. Germline loops: CDR1 LGHDT, CDR2 YNNKEL (reference sequence). This CDR3 region has 20 residues.

V is TRBV3-1 (or the pseudogene TRBV3-2) and J is TRBJ1-1; D gene unclear. Germline CDR1 LGHDT, CDR2 YNNKEL (reference sequence). Trimming shortened V by 1 base and J by 5 bases, and 11 bases separated the two germline ends. The CDR3 is 14 amino acids. CDR3 bases: TGTGCCAGCAGCCAAGGGGTGGGGAGGACTGAAGCTTTCTTT. Translation gives CASSQGVGRTEAFF.